These 13 T cell receptor beta chains came from one sample sequenced in a study of cytotoxic CD8 clonotypes in ibrutinib-treated CLL. The assay was immunoSEQ multiplex PCR, and TCRdb's table has in-frame clones only and misses some. The sample carries 160,000 or so clones, roughly 77% recorded once. This sample comprised PBMCs, obtained after 12 months of ibrutinib treatment. The receptors derive from a human donor with chronic lymphocytic leukemia.

The chain recombines TRBV19 with TRBJ2-1, with 11 bases identical to TRBD2. This CDR3 is 16 amino acids long. The germline V gene has CDR1 LNHDA and CDR2 SQIVND (reference sequence). V was pared by 0 bases and J by 2 bases, with 0 bases of the junction left unmatched. This chain's CDR3 is CASSIELAGAYNEQFF. The CDR3 DNA is TGTGCCAGTAGTATAGAACTAGCGGGGGCCTACAATGAGCAGTTCTTC.

The CDR3 coding sequence is TGTGCCAGCTCACCACGGCAGGCTCAAGAGACCCAGTACTTC. It translates to CASSPRQAQETQYF. The chain employs TRBV18 and TRBJ2-5; D gene uncertain. The CDR3 consists of 14 residues. V was cut by 1 base and J by 2 bases, with 8 bases left in between. CDR1 KGHSH and CDR2 LQKENI come from the germline V gene.

This clone has at least ten counts. The CDR3 nucleotides read TGCGCCAGCACCACCATGGGGACAGGGGATGAAAAACTGTTTTTT. As protein: CASTTMGTGDEKLFF. The chain has TRBV5-1 and TRBJ1-4; 10 bases line up with TRBD1. CDR1 and CDR2 (germline): SGHRS, YFSETQ. CDR3 length: 15 residues. V trimming: 6 bases; J trimming: 6 bases; junction bases outside the gene matches: 8. Filled out from reference TRBV5-1 and TRBJ1-4, the complete variable domain reads KAGVTQTPRYLIKTRGQQVTLSCSPISGHRSVSWYQQTPGQGLQFLFEYFSETQRNKGNFPGRFSGRQFSNSRSEMNVSTLELGDSALYLCASTTMGTGDEKLFFGSGTQLSVL.

The chain recombines TRBV2 with TRBJ2-7; 12 bases are a match to TRBD2. The V and J ends lost 6 bases and 2 bases, in that order; junction bases with no gene match: 2. The CDR3 sequence is 14 residues long. Germline CDR1 and CDR2: SNHLY and FYNNEI. CDR3 nucleotide sequence: TGTGCCAGCAGCCGACTAGCGGGAGCCTACGAGCAGTACTTC. Its translation: CASSRLAGAYEQYF.

V and J are TRBV11-2 and TRBJ2-5; D unclear. Germline CDR1 SGHAT, CDR2 FQNNGV. Trimming cost V 0 bases and J 5 bases, with 10 bases left between them. The CDR3 is 14 amino acids. The CDR3 loop is CASSLEGTVETQYF. CDR3 coding DNA: TGTGCCAGCAGCTTAGAGGGAACAGTGGAGACCCAGTACTTC. Drawing the rest from reference TRBV11-2 and TRBJ2-5, the complete variable domain is EAGVAQSPRYKIIEKRQSVAFWCNPISGHATLYWYQQILGQGPKLLIQFQNNGVVDDSQLPKDRFSAERLKGVDSTLKIQPAKLEDSAVYLCASSLEGTVETQYFGPGTRLLVL.

The CDR3 region is CASGPLRSGVSYEQYF. Here the CDR3 DNA reads TGTGCCAGCGGGCCCCTAAGGAGCGGGGTCTCCTACGAGCAGTACTTC. J is TRBJ2-7 and V is TRBV14, with 7 bases lining up with TRBD2. CDR3 length equals 16 residues. The V segment lost 8 bases and the J segment 0 bases; nucleotides outside the gene matches: 13. Germline CDR1 SGHDN, CDR2 FVKESK.

The rearrangement uses TRBV4-2 and TRBJ1-2; D unclear. The CDR3 is made up of 15 amino acids. The ends were cut back, 1 base at V and 4 bases at J, with 13 bases in the middle. Germline lookup yields CDR1 LGHNA and CDR2 YNFKEQ. The CDR3 nucleotides read TGTGCCAGCAGCCAAGGGAGGAGGTCCATCTATGGCTACACCTTC. Encoded protein: CASSQGRRSIYGYTF.

The chain uses TRBV10-3 and TRBJ1-2, with a weak D call TRBD1 (6 bases). V dropped 9 bases and J dropped 6 bases, with 11 bases sitting between them. The CDR3 consists of 11 residues. The germline V gene has CDR1 ENHRY and CDR2 SYGVKD. The CDR3 sequence: CAIWGGDGYTF. The CDR3 nucleotides read TGTGCCATATGGGGGGGCGATGGCTACACCTTC.

The chain combines TRBV19 with TRBJ1-6; 7 nucleotides align to TRBD1. This CDR3 is built from 13 residues. The V segment lost 9 bases and the J segment 8 bases; nucleotides outside the gene matches: 7. The germline gives CDR1 LNHDA, CDR2 SQIVND (reference sequence). CDR3 sequence reads: CASGDRWDSPLHF. In DNA, the CDR3 is TGTGCCAGCGGGGACAGATGGGATTCACCCCTCCACTTT.

The CDR3 sequence is CASRQDRLPGELFF. CDR3 coding DNA: TGTGCCAGCAGACAAGACAGGCTCCCCGGGGAGCTGTTTTTT. This rearrangement joins TRBV28 to TRBJ2-2, with a weak D call TRBD1 (6 bases). The CDR3 runs 14 residues. The V end lost 6 bases, the J end lost 6 bases, and 14 bases lay between the germline ends. CDR1 MDHEN and CDR2 SYDVKM come from the germline V gene.

V usage is TRBV7-9 and J usage is TRBJ2-1; TRBD2 agrees at 8 bases. Germline V CDR1 and CDR2: SEHNR, FQNEAQ (reference sequence). CDR3 length: 14 amino acids. Trimming took 5 bases from V and 7 from J; bases not matched to a gene: 7. In nucleotides, the CDR3 is TGTGCCAGCAGCCCGACCCGACTAGCGAATGAGCAGTTCTTC. It is translated as CASSPTRLANEQFF.

This rearrangement joins TRBV29-1 to TRBJ2-3, with TRBD1 matching over 10 bases. The V segment lost 8 bases and the J segment 4 bases; nucleotides outside the gene matches: 6. CDR1 is SQVTM and CDR2 is ANQGSEA in the germline V gene. The CDR3 extends over 13 amino acids. This chain's CDR3 is CSTRQGAADTQYF. DNA for the CDR3: TGCAGCACCCGACAGGGGGCGGCAGATACGCAGTATTTT.

The rearrangement uses TRBV27 and TRBJ1-5, with TRBD1 identical over 8 bases. With V trimmed by 4 bases and J by 3 bases, 11 bases remained unmatched. This CDR3 has 17 residues. Germline-derived CDR1 and CDR2 are MNHEY and SMNVEV (reference sequence). The CDR3 spells CASSSVAGGPYNQPQHF. The CDR3 region has the DNA TGTGCCAGCAGTTCCGTGGCAGGGGGCCCCTACAATCAGCCCCAGCATTTT.